These T cell receptor beta chains were read from a single sample in a study of memory CD4+ T cells and cytomegalovirus serostatus. Libraries were prepared by immunoSEQ multiplex PCR; TCRdb keeps only in-frame clonotypes and omits some of them. The table lists about 52,000 clones, around 83% of them singletons, with roughly 2% in the top ten. Sample: memory CD4+ T cells from blood. These TCRs come from an adult in good health and CMV-seropositive. Each CDR3 is given with its conserved first and last residue. The D gene is left open where the match is weak. Clone size is not always given. Where it is, it says once, few, many or a class for expanded clones.

v_gene,j_gene,d_gene,abundance,CDR3aa,CDR3nt
TRBV4-1,TRBJ2-5,NA,once,CASSQDGGSGGKEETQYF,TGCGCCAGCAGCCAAGATGGGGGAAGCGGAGGGAAAGAAGAGACCCAGTACTTC
TRBV7-2,TRBJ2-4,NA,few,CASSLGQQNIQYF,TGTGCCAGCAGCTTAGGACAGCAAAACATTCAGTACTTC
TRBV2,TRBJ2-2,TRBD2,NA,CASRPSGSPGELFF,TGTGCCAGCAGGCCTAGCGGGAGTCCCGGGGAGCTGTTTTTT
TRBV19,TRBJ2-1,NA,once,CASKTSPYNEQFF,TGTGCCAGTAAGACTTCACCGTACAATGAGCAGTTCTTC
TRBV7-3,TRBJ2-1,TRBD1,NA,CASSTTGGAYNEQFF,TGTGCCAGCAGCACTACAGGGGGCGCCTACAATGAGCAGTTCTTC
TRBV4-2,TRBJ1-3,TRBD1,NA,CASSPVQGVSGNTIYF,TGTGCCAGCAGCCCAGTACAGGGGGTTTCTGGAAACACCATATATTTT
TRBV18,TRBJ2-5,TRBD1,NA,CASSPGAGTGWQETQYF,TGTGCCAGCTCACCGGGAGCCGGGACAGGGTGGCAAGAGACCCAGTACTTC
TRBV6-5,TRBJ1-1,NA,NA,CASSPPGMNTEAFF,TGTGCCAGCAGTCCACCGGGGATGAACACTGAAGCTTTCTTT
TRBV28,TRBJ2-1,NA,NA,CASSPGGRNEQFF,TGTGCCAGCAGCCCCGGGGGACGGAATGAGCAGTTCTTC
TRBV7-3,TRBJ2-3,TRBD2,NA,CASSLMRGGRFTDTQYF,TGTGCCAGCAGCTTAATGCGCGGGGGGCGATTCACAGATACGCAGTATTTT
TRBV4-3,TRBJ2-3,NA,NA,CASSKQPNTDTQYF,TGCGCCAGCAGCAAACAGCCGAACACAGATACGCAGTATTTT
TRBV2,TRBJ1-6,NA,few,CASGADSSPLHF,TGTGCCAGCGGGGCAGACTCTTCACCCCTCCACTTT
TRBV6-6,TRBJ2-7,NA,NA,CASSSTRTYEQYF,TGTGCCAGCAGTTCGACCAGAACCTACGAGCAGTACTTC
TRBV7-9,TRBJ1-4,NA,NA,CASSLVWQDNEKLFF,TGTGCCAGCAGCTTAGTTTGGCAGGACAATGAAAAACTGTTTTTT
TRBV4-1,TRBJ2-1,TRBD2,NA,CASSQPTSLYHNEQFF,TGCGCCAGCAGCCAACCGACTAGCCTTTACCACAATGAGCAGTTCTTC
TRBV5-1,TRBJ1-2,NA,NA,CASSLGQGDYGYTF,TGCGCCAGCAGCTTAGGGCAGGGTGACTATGGCTACACCTTC
TRBV2,TRBJ1-2,NA,NA,CASTLVVANYGYTF,TGTGCCAGCACCCTGGTGGTCGCTAACTATGGCTACACCTTC
TRBV6-1,TRBJ2-5,NA,NA,CASSEEARTQYF,TGTGCCAGCAGTGAAGAAGCGCGGACCCAGTACTTC
TRBV7-2,TRBJ2-7,TRBD2,NA,CASSLVALAGVNEQYF,TGTGCCAGCAGCTTAGTAGCGCTAGCGGGGGTCAACGAGCAGTACTTC
TRBV28,TRBJ1-1,TRBD1,NA,CASRLRGSTEAFF,TGTGCCAGCAGACTCAGGGGGAGCACTGAAGCTTTCTTT
TRBV7-3,TRBJ1-1,TRBD1,NA,CASSSSPPGGGLNTEAFF,TGTGCCAGCAGCTCATCACCGCCGGGAGGGGGCCTGAACACTGAAGCTTTCTTT
TRBV28,TRBJ2-7,NA,NA,CASSSGQRPYEQYF,TGTGCCAGCAGTTCCGGACAGAGGCCTTACGAGCAGTACTTC
TRBV2,TRBJ1-3,NA,NA,CASNSISGNTIYF,TGTGCCAGCAATTCCATCTCTGGAAACACCATATATTTT
TRBV7-2,TRBJ1-3,NA,NA,CASSPSPTGSGNTIYF,TGTGCCAGCAGCCCCTCCCCCACAGGGTCTGGAAACACCATATATTTT
TRBV5-1,TRBJ2-1,NA,NA,CASSLEGSSYNEQFF,TGCGCCAGCAGCTTGGAGGGCAGCTCCTACAATGAGCAGTTCTTC
TRBV11-2,TRBJ2-3,TRBD1,NA,CASSTTGGRTDTQYF,TGTGCCAGCAGCACGACAGGGGGGCGCACAGATACGCAGTATTTT
TRBV27,TRBJ2-2,NA,NA,CASSFNTVAGELFF,TGTGCCAGCAGTTTTAATACGGTGGCCGGGGAGCTGTTTTTT
TRBV6-1,TRBJ2-1,NA,NA,CASSETTTLYNEQFF,TGTGCCAGCAGCGAGACTACGACACTTTACAATGAGCAGTTCTTC
TRBV19,TRBJ1-1,NA,NA,CASSIEKYTEAFF,TGTGCCAGTAGTATAGAAAAGTACACTGAAGCTTTCTTT
TRBV18,TRBJ2-1,NA,NA,CASSPQGGTSYNEQFF,TGTGCCAGCTCACCACAAGGTGGGACCTCCTACAATGAGCAGTTCTTC
TRBV18,TRBJ2-5,TRBD1,NA,CASSPGRTGEETQYF,TGTGCCAGCTCACCCGGTCGGACAGGGGAAGAGACCCAGTACTTC
TRBV28,TRBJ2-2,TRBD2,NA,CASSFRLAEGSGELFF,TGTGCCAGCAGTTTCAGACTAGCGGAAGGTTCGGGGGAGCTGTTTTTT
TRBV5-1,TRBJ1-2,TRBD1,once,CASSQDRGGYTF,TGCGCCAGCAGCCAGGACAGGGGGGGCTACACCTTC
TRBV7-9,TRBJ1-3,TRBD1,NA,CASSPMTGTGNTIYF,TGTGCCAGCAGCCCTATGACAGGGACTGGAAACACCATATATTTT
TRBV6-1,TRBJ1-2,NA,NA,CASSATGVPYGYTF,TGTGCCAGCAGTGCGACAGGAGTCCCTTATGGCTACACCTTC
TRBV5-4,TRBJ1-2,NA,few,CASRPQGHYGYTF,TGTGCCAGCAGGCCGCAGGGGCACTATGGCTACACCTTC
TRBV18,TRBJ2-1,NA,NA,CASSPRGSGTNEQFF,TGTGCCAGCTCACCCCGGGGCTCCGGAACCAATGAGCAGTTCTTC
TRBV19,TRBJ2-3,NA,NA,CASSPSGLDTQYF,TGTGCCAGTAGTCCCTCGGGACTAGATACGCAGTATTTT
TRBV30,TRBJ2-5,TRBD2,NA,CASTRGLALQETQYF,TGTGCCTCGACGAGGGGACTAGCGCTCCAAGAGACCCAGTACTTC
TRBV19,TRBJ2-5,NA,NA,CASSIPRLGGETQYF,TGTGCCAGTAGTATACCCCGACTAGGAGGCGAGACCCAGTACTTC
TRBV7-2,TRBJ2-7,NA,NA,CASSKVVSSYEQYF,TGTGCCAGCAGCAAGGTAGTGAGCTCCTACGAGCAGTACTTC
TRBV6-1,TRBJ1-4,NA,NA,CASRDTNEKLFF,TGTGCCAGCAGAGATACTAATGAAAAACTGTTTTTT
TRBV28,TRBJ1-5,TRBD1,NA,CASGTLGQLNQPQHF,TGTGCCAGCGGGACCCTGGGACAGCTGAATCAGCCCCAGCATTTT
TRBV7-9,TRBJ1-2,NA,NA,CASSFFTDLSGGYTF,TGTGCCAGCAGCTTCTTTACGGACCTCTCGGGTGGCTACACCTTC